Listed below are T cell receptor beta chains from one sample, sequenced in a study of shared clonotypes between healthy human individuals. The assay was immunoSEQ multiplex PCR, and TCRdb's table has in-frame clones only and misses some. The table shows under 2.5 million clones, with around 93% occurring only once. The source material was naive CD4+ T cells from PBMCs. These receptor sequences come from a man aged 18-30 years in good health. Some clones in this sample may be carry-over from other donors' samples. Both conserved end residues are part of each CDR3. D genes are given only for firm matches. Expanded clones get a size class; other rows say once, few or many, or leave the size out.

V: TRBV11-3; size: .; D: .; length: 14; J: TRBJ2-2; CDR3: CASRLGRNAGELFF; DNA: TGTGCCAGCAGACTGGGGCGGAACGCCGGGGAGCTGTTTTTT
V: TRBV9; size: once; D: TRBD2; length: 16; J: TRBJ2-1; CDR3: CASSVAHASGRDEQFF; DNA: TGTGCCAGCAGCGTAGCCCACGCTAGCGGGAGGGATGAGCAGTTCTTC
V: TRBV29-1; size: .; D: .; length: 14; J: TRBJ2-1; CDR3: CSVVTGRVYNEQFF; DNA: TGCAGCGTTGTAACGGGGCGAGTATACAATGAGCAGTTCTTC
V: TRBV4-1; size: .; D: .; length: 15; J: TRBJ1-1; CDR3: CASSPRGRGNTEAFF; DNA: TGCGCCAGCAGCCCCCGAGGACGGGGGAACACTGAAGCTTTCTTT
V: TRBV7-2; size: few; D: TRBD1; length: 14; J: TRBJ1-5; CDR3: CASKIGTGDRPQHF; DNA: TGTGCCAGCAAGATCGGGACAGGGGATCGCCCCCAGCATTTT
V: TRBV18; size: .; D: TRBD2; length: 16; J: TRBJ2-1; CDR3: CASSPVLAGGHNEQFF; DNA: TGTGCCAGCTCACCAGTACTAGCGGGAGGACACAATGAGCAGTTCTTC
V: TRBV4-2; size: .; D: .; length: 19; J: TRBJ2-2; CDR3: CASSQDLITKTQNTGELFF; DNA: TGTGCCAGCAGCCAAGATCTAATTACAAAAACACAAAACACCGGGGAGCTGTTTTTT
V: TRBV9; size: .; D: .; length: 16; J: TRBJ2-1; CDR3: CASSPRSVSSYNEQFF; DNA: TGTGCCAGCAGCCCTCGTTCGGTTAGCTCCTACAATGAGCAGTTCTTC
V: TRBV19; size: .; D: .; length: 15; J: TRBJ2-4; CDR3: CASSLQGTAKNIQYF; DNA: TGTGCCAGTAGCCTACAGGGTACGGCCAAAAACATTCAGTACTTC
V: TRBV2; size: .; D: .; length: 12; J: TRBJ1-1; CDR3: CASSESVGTAFF; DNA: TGTGCCAGCAGTGAATCGGTGGGGACAGCTTTCTTT
V: TRBV28; size: few; D: .; length: 14; J: TRBJ1-3; CDR3: CASTSLGPGNTIYF; DNA: TGTGCCAGCACCTCGTTGGGGCCTGGAAACACCATATATTTT
V: TRBV6-5; size: .; D: .; length: 16; J: TRBJ2-2; CDR3: CASSFFRGMNTGELFF; DNA: TGTGCCAGCAGTTTCTTTCGAGGGATGAACACCGGGGAGCTGTTTTTT
V: TRBV7-9; size: .; D: .; length: 13; J: TRBJ1-1; CDR3: CASSLVAQGEAFF; DNA: TGTGCCAGCAGCTTAGTGGCACAAGGTGAAGCTTTCTTT
V: TRBV7-9; size: .; D: .; length: 12; J: TRBJ2-2; CDR3: CARQADTGELFF; DNA: TGTGCCCGGCAGGCTGACACCGGGGAGCTGTTTTTT
V: TRBV15; size: .; D: TRBD1; length: 17; J: TRBJ2-5; CDR3: CATSRGRPGGIRETQYF; DNA: TGTGCCACCAGCAGAGGTCGGCCAGGGGGTATCCGGGAGACCCAGTACTTC
V: TRBV28; size: .; D: .; length: 17; J: TRBJ1-4; CDR3: CAIRRDRRGPTNEKLFF; DNA: TGTGCCATCCGAAGAGACAGACGGGGGCCAACTAATGAAAAACTGTTTTTT
V: TRBV7-2; size: .; D: .; length: 15; J: TRBJ2-1; CDR3: CASSLGFRPNNEQFF; DNA: TGTGCCAGCAGCTTAGGGTTTAGACCTAACAATGAGCAGTTCTTC
V: TRBV9; size: .; D: .; length: 15; J: TRBJ2-1; CDR3: CASSAITATYNEQFF; DNA: TGTGCCAGCAGCGCGATTACCGCTACCTACAATGAGCAGTTCTTC
V: TRBV18; size: once; D: TRBD2; length: 16; J: TRBJ2-1; CDR3: CASSPPGGGHGNEQFF; DNA: TGTGCCAGCTCACCACCGGGGGGAGGGCACGGGAATGAGCAGTTCTTC
V: TRBV6-1; size: .; D: .; length: 16; J: TRBJ2-7; CDR3: CASSEYVAAVGDEQYF; DNA: TGTGCCAGCAGTGAATACGTGGCAGCAGTGGGGGACGAGCAGTACTTC
V: TRBV28; size: few; D: .; length: 12; J: TRBJ1-2; CDR3: CASRRGNYGYTF; DNA: TGTGCCAGCAGAAGGGGGAACTATGGCTACACCTTC
V: TRBV28; size: .; D: .; length: 14; J: TRBJ2-3; CDR3: CASSPGSWADTQYF; DNA: TGTGCCAGCAGCCCCGGTTCTTGGGCAGATACGCAGTATTTT
V: TRBV30; size: .; D: .; length: 12; J: TRBJ2-1; CDR3: CAHQGDSDEQFF; DNA: TGTGCCCACCAAGGGGACTCGGATGAGCAGTTCTTC
V: TRBV18; size: .; D: .; length: 13; J: TRBJ1-2; CDR3: CASSPREDYGYTF; DNA: TGTGCCAGCTCACCGCGAGAGGACTATGGCTACACCTTC
V: TRBV28; size: .; D: TRBD2; length: 13; J: TRBJ2-7; CDR3: CASSLGGLGEQYF; DNA: TGTGCCAGCAGTTTGGGGGGACTAGGAGAGCAGTACTTC
V: TRBV6-1; size: .; D: .; length: 12; J: TRBJ1-2; CDR3: CASSEGAYGYTF; DNA: TGTGCCAGCAGTGAAGGCGCCTATGGCTACACCTTC
V: TRBV27; size: .; D: .; length: 15; J: TRBJ1-4; CDR3: CASSLNGTPQGKLFF; DNA: TGTGCCAGCAGTTTAAATGGGACCCCCCAGGGAAAACTGTTTTTT
V: TRBV5-1; size: .; D: .; length: 14; J: TRBJ2-7; CDR3: CASSAQGGSGEQYF; DNA: TGCGCCAGCAGCGCCCAGGGCGGGTCGGGCGAGCAGTACTTC
V: TRBV5-1; size: .; D: .; length: 15; J: TRBJ2-7; CDR3: CASSLAAGLSYEQYF; DNA: TGCGCCAGCAGCTTGGCCGCTGGATTATCCTACGAGCAGTACTTC
V: TRBV5-1; size: once; D: .; length: 14; J: TRBJ1-1; CDR3: CASSLQGGATEAFF; DNA: TGCGCCAGCAGCCTACAGGGTGGTGCCACTGAAGCTTTCTTT
V: TRBV14; size: .; D: TRBD1; length: 13; J: TRBJ1-2; CDR3: CASSVQGSYGYTF; DNA: TGTGCCAGCAGCGTACAGGGGTCCTATGGCTACACCTTC
V: TRBV4-3; size: .; D: TRBD2; length: 19; J: TRBJ2-1; CDR3: CASSQEIPGASGYYNEQFF; DNA: TGCGCCAGCAGCCAAGAGATACCTGGAGCTAGCGGGTATTACAATGAGCAGTTCTTC
V: TRBV15; size: .; D: .; length: 14; J: TRBJ1-5; CDR3: CATSVPLNNQPQHF; DNA: TGTGCCACCAGCGTTCCACTGAACAATCAGCCCCAGCATTTT
V: TRBV6-1; size: .; D: TRBD1; length: 13; J: TRBJ1-2; CDR3: CASRGQVAVGYTF; DNA: TGTGCCAGCAGAGGACAGGTAGCTGTGGGCTACACCTTC
V: TRBV5-4; size: .; D: .; length: 14; J: TRBJ2-7; CDR3: CASSFPARPYEQYF; DNA: TGTGCCAGCAGCTTCCCTGCGCGACCCTACGAGCAGTACTTC
V: TRBV7-8; size: .; D: .; length: 16; J: TRBJ2-3; CDR3: CASSLGPVLITDTQYF; DNA: TGTGCCAGCAGCTTAGGGCCGGTTCTAATCACAGATACGCAGTATTTT